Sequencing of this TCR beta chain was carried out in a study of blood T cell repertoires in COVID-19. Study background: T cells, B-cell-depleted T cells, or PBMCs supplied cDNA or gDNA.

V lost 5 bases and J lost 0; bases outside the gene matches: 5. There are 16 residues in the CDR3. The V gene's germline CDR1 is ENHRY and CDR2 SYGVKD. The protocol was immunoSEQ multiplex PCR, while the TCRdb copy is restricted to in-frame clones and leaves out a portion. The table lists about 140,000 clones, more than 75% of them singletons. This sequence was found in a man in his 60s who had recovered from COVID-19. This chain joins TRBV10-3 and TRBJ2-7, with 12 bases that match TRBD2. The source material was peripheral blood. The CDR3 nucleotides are TGTGCCATCAGTCAGGGACTAGCGGGCCGCTCCTACGAGCAGTACTTC. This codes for CAISQGLAGRSYEQYF.